A selection of T cell receptor beta chains follows, all from one sample in a study of beta chain features in type 1 diabetes. Data came from immunoSEQ multiplex PCR; TCRdb stores just in-frame clones and leaves some out. The sample consists of hundreds of thousands of clones, around 15% of them appearing once. Sequenced: naive CD4+ T cells from blood. Receptor source: a man between 18 and 29 years old in good health. The CDR3 runs from the conserved cysteine through the conserved F or W. The order of the fields is D gene, V gene, clone size, J gene, CDR3 DNA, CDR3 protein. The D gene is left open where the match is weak. The size entry is marked missing in some rows and otherwise reads once, few, many or a size class.

>-|TRBV7-2|-|TRBJ2-7
TGTGCCAGCAGCCAACCACCGGGCCAATACGAGCAGTACTTC
CASSQPPGQYEQYF
>-|TRBV5-1|few|TRBJ2-2
TGCGCCAGCAGCTTGATGTCCCCCACCGGGGAGCTGTTTTTT
CASSLMSPTGELFF
>TRBD1|TRBV29-1|few|TRBJ1-1
TGCAGCGTTAAACAGGGGACCCAGAACACTGAAGCTTTCTTT
CSVKQGTQNTEAFF
>TRBD1|TRBV7-2|-|TRBJ2-7
TGTGCCAGCAGCTTGGGGACAGGGCCCTACGAGCAGTACTTC
CASSLGTGPYEQYF
>TRBD1|TRBV7-2|-|TRBJ2-7
TGTGCCAGCAGCTTAACAGGGACAGGCTCCTACGAGCAGTACTTC
CASSLTGTGSYEQYF
>-|TRBV5-1|-|TRBJ2-3
TGCGCCAGCAGCTTACCCGGCACAGATACGCAGTATTTT
CASSLPGTDTQYF
>TRBD1|TRBV18|-|TRBJ1-1
TGTGCCAGCTCGGCGACAGGGGGCTTGGAAGCTTTCTTT
CASSATGGLEAFF
>-|TRBV23-1|-|TRBJ1-5
TGCGCCAGCATCGCACAGGGTTTACGCAATCAGCCCCAGCATTTT
CASIAQGLRNQPQHF
>-|TRBV7-2|-|TRBJ2-7
TGTGCCAGCAGCTCGGGGAGGCAGGCCTACGAGCAGTACTTC
CASSSGRQAYEQYF
>-|TRBV29-1|few|TRBJ1-3
TGCAGCGTTGCGAACGATAGGGGAAACACCATATATTTT
CSVANDRGNTIYF
>-|TRBV7-9|-|TRBJ2-1
TGTGCCAGCAGCTTAGCGTCTGAAGGGCATGAGCAGTTCTTC
CASSLASEGHEQFF
>TRBD1|TRBV28|-|TRBJ2-7
TGTGCCAGCAGTCGGACAGGGTTCTTTAGCTCCTACGAGCAGTACTTC
CASSRTGFFSSYEQYF
>TRBD2|TRBV4-2|few|TRBJ2-1
TGTGCCAGCAGCCAAGACTCCCCGGGACTAGCCGAGCAGTTCTTC
CASSQDSPGLAEQFF
>-|TRBV5-4|-|TRBJ1-5
TGTGCCAGCAGCTTGGAGCCAGTAAGCAATCAGCCCCAGCATTTT
CASSLEPVSNQPQHF
>TRBD2|TRBV7-6|few|TRBJ2-1
TGTGCCAGCAGCTTAGCGGGACTAGCGGGAGTCGTGGAGCAGTTCTTC
CASSLAGLAGVVEQFF
>-|TRBV6-8|-|TRBJ1-2
TGTGCCAGCACCCAGGGGATTGACAGAAACTATGGCTACACCTTC
CASTQGIDRNYGYTF
>TRBD1|TRBV5-1|once|TRBJ1-2
TGCGCCAGCAGCGTGAACAGGGGAACCACTTATGGCTACACCTTC
CASSVNRGTTYGYTF
>-|TRBV23-1|-|TRBJ1-1
TGCGCCAGCAGTCAATCCCCCCTGGGGGTGGGGAACACTGAAGCTTTCTTT
CASSQSPLGVGNTEAFF
>-|TRBV6-5|-|TRBJ2-5
TGTGCCAGCAGTTACGGGGGGGCCGTCCGCCGGCAGACCCAGTACTTC
CASSYGGAVRRQTQYF
>-|TRBV5-4|-|TRBJ2-2
TGTGCCAGCAGCTTGGATCAGGGGTATGCCGGGGAGCTGTTTTTT
CASSLDQGYAGELFF
>-|TRBV7-2|-|TRBJ2-7
TGTGCCAGCAGCTTAAGTTATAGGAGGGGGCCGAGCTCCTACGAGCAGTACTTC
CASSLSYRRGPSSYEQYF
>-|TRBV5-4|-|TRBJ1-4
TGTGCCAGCAGCTTGCAGGGTGGGGGCATTGAAAAACTGTTTTTT
CASSLQGGGIEKLFF
>-|TRBV18|few|TRBJ2-1
TGTGCCAGCTCACCCCATTCGGTAGCGGTAGTATACAATGAGCAGTTCTTC
CASSPHSVAVVYNEQFF
>-|TRBV11-2|-|TRBJ1-2
TGTGCCAGCAGCCCGCCAGAACGCATTAACTATGGCTACACCTTC
CASSPPERINYGYTF
>-|TRBV28|few|TRBJ2-2
TGTGCCAGCAGCCTCGTCCTTCCCGGGGAGCTGTTTTTT
CASSLVLPGELFF
>-|TRBV9|few|TRBJ1-5
TGTGCCAGCAGCGCGTCCGGGAGTACCTATCAGCCCCAGCATTTT
CASSASGSTYQPQHF
>TRBD1|TRBV5-4|few|TRBJ1-1
TGTGCCAGCAGCCAGGGACAGGGCTCCACTGAAGCTTTCTTT
CASSQGQGSTEAFF
>-|TRBV7-9|-|TRBJ2-7
TGTGCCAGCAGCTTAAGGAGCCGAGCGTACGAGCAGTACTTC
CASSLRSRAYEQYF
>-|TRBV4-3|few|TRBJ1-1
TGCGCCAGCAGCCAAGGCCAGACACTTTCCAACACTGAAGCTTTCTTT
CASSQGQTLSNTEAFF
>TRBD2|TRBV9|-|TRBJ2-5
TGTGCCAGCAGCGGACCTGAGACTAGCGGGGGGGAGACCCAGTACTTC
CASSGPETSGGETQYF
>-|TRBV6-5|few|TRBJ2-7
TGTGCCAGCAGTTACGGGCGGATTGCCTACGAGCAGTACTTC
CASSYGRIAYEQYF
>TRBD1|TRBV19|few|TRBJ1-2
TGTGCCAGTAGTACCCGCTCTCGAGCAGGGGGGCACTATGGCTACACCTTC
CASSTRSRAGGHYGYTF
>-|TRBV2|-|TRBJ2-5
TGTGCCAGCAGTGTCCTAGCGGAGACCCAGTACTTC
CASSVLAETQYF
>-|TRBV4-2|-|TRBJ2-5
TGTGCCAGCAGCCGCGTAACCGGGACTGTCGAGGAGACCCAGTACTTC
CASSRVTGTVEETQYF
>TRBD2|TRBV5-4|few|TRBJ2-2
TGTGCCAGCAGCTCGGGACTAGCGGTCTCCGGGGAGCTGTTTTTT
CASSSGLAVSGELFF
>-|TRBV7-9|-|TRBJ1-1
TGTGCCAGCAGCTTAGTTGGGGGTAGCACTGAAGCTTTCTTT
CASSLVGGSTEAFF
>TRBD1|TRBV5-6|-|TRBJ1-5
TGTGCCAGCAGCTTCCTAAAGGACAGGGGAGACCAGCCCCAGCATTTT
CASSFLKDRGDQPQHF
>-|TRBV9|-|TRBJ2-1
TGTGCCAGCAGCCCCAAGGGGCGAGGGGCTTACAATGAGCAGTTCTTC
CASSPKGRGAYNEQFF
>-|TRBV7-9|-|TRBJ2-3
TGTGCCAGCAGCTTAGGAGGGGCTAGCACAGATACGCAGTATTTT
CASSLGGASTDTQYF
>-|TRBV28|-|TRBJ2-3
TGTGCCAGCAGTTTATTGCAGGGCCCAGATACGCAGTATTTT
CASSLLQGPDTQYF
>-|TRBV6-6|few|TRBJ2-2
TGTGCCAGCAGTCCCCGGAGTGCGCTGTTTTTT
CASSPRSALFF
>TRBD1|TRBV7-9|-|TRBJ1-2
TGTGCCAGCAGCCGGCAGGGGGCTACTGGCTACACCTTC
CASSRQGATGYTF
>-|TRBV2|-|TRBJ2-5
TGTGCCAGCAGTTTAAATTGGCAGCTAGAGACCCAGTACTTC
CASSLNWQLETQYF
>-|TRBV12-2|-|TRBJ2-1
TGTGCAAGTCGCTTAGGGCTCCACTACAATGAGCAGTTCTTC
CASRLGLHYNEQFF
>-|TRBV9|-|TRBJ2-7
TGTGCCAGCAGCGTAGCCGGTTCCTACGAGCAGTACTTC
CASSVAGSYEQYF
>-|TRBV9|-|TRBJ1-3
TGTGCCAGCAGCGTTCCCTCCCCAGGGAGCTCTGGAAACACCATATATTTT
CASSVPSPGSSGNTIYF
>-|TRBV5-1|-|TRBJ2-6
TGCGCCAGCCCGGGGGCAGGTCCAGGGGCCAACGTCCTGACTTTC
CASPGAGPGANVLTF
>-|TRBV9|-|TRBJ2-3
TGTGCCAGCAGCGTAGGTCACGTCGGGACGTCTAGCACAGATACGCAGTATTTT
CASSVGHVGTSSTDTQYF
>-|TRBV4-1|-|TRBJ2-7
TGCGCCAGCAGCCTGAGACCTGAGTCCTACGAGCAGTACTTC
CASSLRPESYEQYF
>TRBD1|TRBV4-1|few|TRBJ2-5
TGCGCCAGCAGCAAAACAGGGGTCGGGACCCAGTACTTC
CASSKTGVGTQYF